A selection of T cell receptor beta chains follows, all from one sample in a study of regulatory T cells in long-lasting Graves disease. Each CDR3 protein is one row after TCRdb ran MiXCR on the multiplex PCR reads. The table includes about 380,000 distinct CDR3 sequences, around 15% detected once. The specimen comprised peripheral blood mononuclear cells (PBMCs), sampled at new diagnosis, from a patient treated with antithyroid drugs. These receptors were collected from a female donor with Graves disease. Each CDR3 is given with its conserved first and last residue.

cdr3_aa: CASGEQSSYEQYF
v_call: TRBV12-5

cdr3_aa: CASSLGGLAETQYF
v_call: TRBV6-2/TRBV6-3

cdr3_aa: CASSSPRAVNTEAFF
v_call: TRBV6-5

cdr3_aa: CASSPPGTREQETQYF
v_call: TRBV6-2/TRBV6-3

cdr3_aa: CASGSGNPRDTEAFF
v_call: TRBV5-1

cdr3_aa: CASTISPSSYNEQFF
v_call: TRBV7-9

cdr3_aa: CASSQFNQETQYF
v_call: TRBV14

cdr3_aa: CASSPKLAGDEQFF
v_call: TRBV7-2

cdr3_aa: CASGPPGGITDTQYF
v_call: TRBV27

cdr3_aa: CASSPGGTAHYGYTF
v_call: TRBV19

cdr3_aa: CASTPLGELYGYTF
v_call: TRBV6-1

cdr3_aa: CASSTGPTNEKLFF
v_call: TRBV7-2

cdr3_aa: CASGGLGRNSNQPQHF
v_call: TRBV12-5

cdr3_aa: CASTIWGSGGHPANYGYTF
v_call: TRBV5-5

cdr3_aa: CASSPRKARSDTQYF
v_call: TRBV28

cdr3_aa: CASTLGGVGEQYF
v_call: TRBV7-2

cdr3_aa: CASTQGQGLSPPGTDTQYF
v_call: TRBV28

cdr3_aa: CASSFMTDTQYF
v_call: TRBV7-2

cdr3_aa: CASRQGRAGELFF
v_call: TRBV27

cdr3_aa: CASSPEGAPRETQYF
v_call: TRBV9

cdr3_aa: CASGFWRTEAFF
v_call: TRBV12-5

cdr3_aa: CASGRVVNTEAFF
v_call: TRBV6-1

cdr3_aa: CASSLKETQYF
v_call: TRBV11-2

cdr3_aa: CASGRDSRETQYF
v_call: TRBV7-2

cdr3_aa: CASSEGGGAGQPQHF
v_call: TRBV9

cdr3_aa: CASSATGGTTEAFF
v_call: TRBV5-1

cdr3_aa: CASSLAGRGPEPQYF
v_call: TRBV7-2

cdr3_aa: CASSFGTEETQYF
v_call: TRBV11-1

cdr3_aa: CAARGGARYGYTF
v_call: TRBV24-1

cdr3_aa: CASSGTAKAQAFF
v_call: TRBV10-2

cdr3_aa: CSAREGHIFLEAFF
v_call: TRBV20-1

cdr3_aa: CASSSDWGAATGELFF
v_call: TRBV7-3

cdr3_aa: CASRTTGGTDTQYF
v_call: TRBV27

cdr3_aa: CASSFSGGGEQYF
v_call: TRBV12-3/TRBV12-4

cdr3_aa: CASSQRGEQYF
v_call: TRBV12-3/TRBV12-4

cdr3_aa: CASSWTYEQYF
v_call: TRBV27

cdr3_aa: CASSLVLADTGELFF
v_call: TRBV7-2

cdr3_aa: CASSFGLATQYF
v_call: TRBV12-3/TRBV12-4

cdr3_aa: CSARVAVGRQETQYF
v_call: TRBV20-1

cdr3_aa: CASSYQGGGNTEAFF
v_call: TRBV6-9

cdr3_aa: CASSGGTGSGADTQYF
v_call: TRBV5-1

cdr3_aa: CASSPAGRREQYF
v_call: TRBV7-9

cdr3_aa: CASSDQPGQTYEQYF
v_call: TRBV5-4

cdr3_aa: CASSKIDPGRGSYEQYF
v_call: TRBV27

cdr3_aa: CASSISGNWGAVNTEAFF
v_call: TRBV19

cdr3_aa: CASSLLGTGKAGELFF
v_call: TRBV7-3

cdr3_aa: CASSYGSYEQFF
v_call: TRBV6-5

cdr3_aa: CASRDGTPGRAYSNQPQHF
v_call: TRBV2

cdr3_aa: CASSVATTATGNTIYF
v_call: TRBV9

cdr3_aa: CASSLGTSRGVHEQFF
v_call: TRBV5-1

cdr3_aa: CASSAGQGVYTF
v_call: TRBV9

cdr3_aa: CSVVYRGGGSHNEQFF
v_call: TRBV29-1